This TCR beta chain was observed in a study of T cell clonotyping in hematopoietic cell transplantation. Findings of the study overall: After transplant, recipient diversity fell while pathologically expanded clonotypes grew through day 180. Few recipient clonotypes overlapped donors; over 95% were de novo at given depth. Broader posttransplant TCR repertoire diversity was predicted by graft donor and pretransplant recipient Inverse Simpson Index values. No sorting was done, leaving CD4 and CD8 contributions mixed.

Germline-derived CDR1 and CDR2 are SGDLS and YYNGEE. The V gene lost 0 bases and the J gene lost 0 bases, with 7 bases spanning the gap. The CDR3 covers 14 residues. Repertoires were generated with immunoSEQ multiplex PCR, while TCRdb's copy carries only in-frame clones and drops some. The table shows 15,000 to 20,000 clones, with approximately 74% occurring only once. Only one count was recorded for this clone. What it recognizes is unknown. The source of this sequence is a woman between 55 and 75 years old in good health. Some clones in this sample may be carry-over from other donors' samples. The sequenced material came from peripheral blood mononuclear cells. The gene calls are TRBV9 and TRBJ2-7; D possibly corresponds to TRBD1 (5 bases). In DNA form, the CDR3 reads TGTGCCAGCAGCGTAGATCAGGGCTCCTACGAGCAGTACTTC. Protein product: CASSVDQGSYEQYF. Variable domain in full (rest from reference TRBV9 and TRBJ2-7): DSGVTQTPKHLITATGQRVTLRCSPRSGDLSVYWYQQSLDQGLQFLIQYYNGEERAKGNILERFSAQQFPDLHSELNLSSLELGDSALYFCASSVDQGSYEQYFGPGTRLTVT.